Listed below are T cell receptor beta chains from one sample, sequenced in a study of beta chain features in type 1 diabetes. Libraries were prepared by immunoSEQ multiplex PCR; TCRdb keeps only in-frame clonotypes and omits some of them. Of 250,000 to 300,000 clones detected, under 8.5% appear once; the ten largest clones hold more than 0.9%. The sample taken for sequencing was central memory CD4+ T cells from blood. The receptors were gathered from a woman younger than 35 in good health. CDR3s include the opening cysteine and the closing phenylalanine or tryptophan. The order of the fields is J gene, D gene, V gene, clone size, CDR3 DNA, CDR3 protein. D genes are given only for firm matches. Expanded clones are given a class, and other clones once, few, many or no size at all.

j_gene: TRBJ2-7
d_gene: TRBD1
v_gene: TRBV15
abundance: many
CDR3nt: TGTGCCACCAGCAGAGAGACAGGGTCGCTCTACGAGCAGTACTTC
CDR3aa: CATSRETGSLYEQYF

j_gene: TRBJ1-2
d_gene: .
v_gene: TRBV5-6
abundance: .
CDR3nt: TGTGCCAGCAGCTTGGATAGGGGCTATGGCTACACCTTC
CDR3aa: CASSLDRGYGYTF

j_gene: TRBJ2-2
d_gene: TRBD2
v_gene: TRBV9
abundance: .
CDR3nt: TGTGCCAGCAGCGTTGGACTAGCGGGCTCCCCCGGGGAGCTGTTTTTT
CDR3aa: CASSVGLAGSPGELFF

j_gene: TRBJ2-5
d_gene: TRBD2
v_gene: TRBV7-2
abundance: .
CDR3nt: TGTGCCAGCAGCTTAGGGGGCGGGAGGGCCGCGACCCAGTACTTC
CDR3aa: CASSLGGGRAATQYF

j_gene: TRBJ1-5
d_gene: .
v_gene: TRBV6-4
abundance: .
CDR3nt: TGTGCCAGCAGTGACTCGGTTCCCAATCAGCCCCAGCATTTT
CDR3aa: CASSDSVPNQPQHF

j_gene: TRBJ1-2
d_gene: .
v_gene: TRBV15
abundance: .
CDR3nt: TGTGCCACCAGCAGAGATCACGCGGCAGAGGAATATGGCTACACCTTC
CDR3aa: CATSRDHAAEEYGYTF

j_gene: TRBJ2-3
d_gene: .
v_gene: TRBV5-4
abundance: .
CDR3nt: TGTGCCAGCAGCCAAACCGCCGGGAGAGGGACAGATACGCAGTATTTT
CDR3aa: CASSQTAGRGTDTQYF

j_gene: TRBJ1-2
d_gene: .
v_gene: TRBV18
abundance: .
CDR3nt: TGTGCCAGCTCACCTGGATATCAGGCAGGGTGGTATGGCTACACCTTC
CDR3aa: CASSPGYQAGWYGYTF

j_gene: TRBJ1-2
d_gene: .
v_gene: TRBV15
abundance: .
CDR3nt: TGTGCCACCAGCAGAGATCGGGTGGTCGGCTATGGCTACACCTTC
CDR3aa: CATSRDRVVGYGYTF

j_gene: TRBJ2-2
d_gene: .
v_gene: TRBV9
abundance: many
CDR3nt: TGTGCCAGCAGCGTCGGCACTGACACCGGGGAGCTGTTTTTT
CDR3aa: CASSVGTDTGELFF

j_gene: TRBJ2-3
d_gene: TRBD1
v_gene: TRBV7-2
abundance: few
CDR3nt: TGTGCCAGCAGCAAAGGACAGGGGGCGTCTCCAGATACGCAGTATTTT
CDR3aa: CASSKGQGASPDTQYF

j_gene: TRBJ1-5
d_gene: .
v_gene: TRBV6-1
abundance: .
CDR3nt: TGTGCCAGCAGTGATTTTGGGGTCATCGGCAATCAGCCCCAGCATTTT
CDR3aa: CASSDFGVIGNQPQHF

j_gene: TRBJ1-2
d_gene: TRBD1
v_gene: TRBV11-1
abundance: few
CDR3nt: TGTGCCAGCAGGGTGACAGGGACTCCGCTTTATCATGGCTACACCTTC
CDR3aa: CASRVTGTPLYHGYTF

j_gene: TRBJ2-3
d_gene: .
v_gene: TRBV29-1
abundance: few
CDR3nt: TGCAGCGTCCGATATCAAGGGGTGAGCGGAGATACGCAGTATTTT
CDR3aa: CSVRYQGVSGDTQYF

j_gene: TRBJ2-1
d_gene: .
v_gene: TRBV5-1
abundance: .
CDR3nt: TGCGCCAGCAGCTCTGACCTGACCTACAATGAGCAGTTCTTC
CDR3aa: CASSSDLTYNEQFF

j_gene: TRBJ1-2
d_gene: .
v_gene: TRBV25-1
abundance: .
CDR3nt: TGTGCCAGCAGTGAACTTCGGGGACTCGACGGCTACACCTTC
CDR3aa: CASSELRGLDGYTF